The 7 T cell receptor beta chains below come from one sample, sequenced in a study of T cells after yellow fever vaccination. TCRdb reprocessed the 5' RACE reads via MiXCR and lists one record per CDR3 protein. The sample has 250,000 to 300,000 distinct CDR3 sequences, roughly 4.8% seen once; the top ten hold roughly 3.3%. The specimen was CD4+ T cells sorted from PBMCs, collected on the day of the yellow fever booster vaccination. Receptor source: a young man who received the YFV17D yellow fever vaccine.

This clonotype has just a few counts. This rearrangement joins TRBV4-2 to TRBJ1-2; D gene uncertain. The V end lost 0 bases, the J end lost 4 bases, and 15 bases lay between the germline ends. The CDR3 runs 16 residues. Germline V lookup: CDR1 LGHNA, CDR2 YNFKEQ. CDR3 residues: CASSQDVRALGYGYTF. CDR3 coding DNA: TGTGCCAGCAGCCAAGATGTTAGGGCTTTGGGCTATGGCTACACCTTC.

The rearrangement joins TRBV7-2 to TRBJ2-5; no clear D. This CDR3 has 14 residues. The V gene lost 1 base and the J gene lost 4 bases, with 10 bases spanning the gap. Germline CDR1 and CDR2: SGHTA and FQGNSA. CDR3: CASSLGSLVETQYF. The CDR3 DNA reads as TGTGCCAGCAGCTTAGGGTCCTTAGTAGAGACCCAGTACTTC.

In this sample, this clonotype turned up a few times. This chain links TRBV20-1 with TRBJ2-3; the D is unclear. The CDR3 loop spans 15 amino acids. Trimming took 2 bases from V and 0 from J, leaving 12 bases between them. CDR1 DFQATT and CDR2 SNEGSKA come from the germline V gene (reference sequence). CDR3 protein: CSARPLLSSTDTQYF. CDR3 sequence (DNA): TGCAGTGCTAGACCACTTCTAAGCAGCACAGATACGCAGTATTTT.

The J gene is TRBJ2-3, the V gene TRBV7-6; 8 bases match TRBD2. The length of the CDR3 is 16 residues. Germline loops: CDR1 SGHVS, CDR2 FNYEAQ. V lost 5 bases, J lost 3 bases, and 10 bases stayed unmatched. The CDR3 bases are TGTGCCAGCAGCCGCCTAGCGGGCCGCGAGACAGATACGCAGTATTTT. Protein: CASSRLAGRETDTQYF.

This clonotype was detected ten times or more. The chain recombines TRBV5-1 with TRBJ2-7, with D unclear. Germline CDR1 SGHRS, CDR2 YFSETQ. Trimming pared 5 bases from V and 5 bases from J, leaving 11 bases between. This CDR3 has 12 residues. For the CDR3, the DNA is TGCGCCAGCAGTCAGCTAAAGGACGAGCAGTACTTC. The encoded protein is CASSQLKDEQYF.

The V gene is TRBV20-1, the J gene TRBJ1-5; D not resolved. Germline CDR1 DFQATT, CDR2 SNEGSKA (reference sequence). Trimming took 3 bases from V and 3 from J, leaving 12 bases between them. The length of the CDR3 is 14 residues. In DNA, the CDR3 is TGCAGTGCTAGGCGCCAACTCCCCAATCAGCCCCAGCATTTT. This encodes CSARRQLPNQPQHF.

This clonotype came up many times. The V gene is TRBV12-5, the J gene TRBJ2-5; TRBD2 aligns across 12 bases. The CDR3 is made up of 14 amino acids. The V gene's germline CDR1 is LGHNT and CDR2 FRNRAP. Trimming took 6 bases from V and 6 from J; bases not matched to a gene: 5. CDR3 bases: TGTGCTAGTGGCCGAGGACTAGCGGGACAGACCCAGTACTTC. This sequence encodes CASGRGLAGQTQYF.